Sequencing of this T cell receptor beta chain was carried out in a study of T cells in Graves' hyperthyroidism and ophthalmopathy. Amplification of TCR beta CDR3 regions used RNA as the template. RT-PCR in the first round (using the HTBI primer set) targeted the TCR CDR3. TCRdb itself ran the multiplex PCR reads through MiXCR, one entry per CDR3 protein. Of around 800,000 distinct CDR3 sequences in the sample, roughly 40% were seen once. The CDR3 sequence is 17 residues long. CDR1 is SGHDN, CDR2 FVKESK, per germline. The ends were cut back, 4 bases at V and 4 bases at J, with 17 bases in the middle. The V call is TRBV14, the J call TRBJ2-6; a weak D match, TRBD1 (7 bases). This receptor was taken from a man aged 18 to 35 with Graves' hyperthyroidism. Sequencing used blood. The CDR3, as DNA: TGTGCCAGCAGCCCAGGAGGGGGCGAAGCCGGGGCCAACGTCCTGACTTTC. Residues: CASSPGGGEAGANVLTF.